These 20 T cell receptor beta chains originate from one sample sequenced in a study of cytomegalovirus exposure and HLA in healthy donors. PCR amplification relied on 60 Vbeta primers (plus 13 Jbeta primers). Sequencing was performed with immunoSEQ multiplex PCR; in TCRdb, only in-frame clones are kept and a portion is missing. Here the sample spans 160,000 or so clones, about 71% being singletons. Material: PBMCs. The receptors shown here come from a young woman in good health and CMV-seronegative.

The chain recombines TRBV5-4 with TRBJ1-4; D unclear. This CDR3 region has 15 residues. V dropped 4 bases and J dropped 3 bases, with 13 bases sitting between them. Germline lookup yields CDR1 SGHNT and CDR2 YYREEE (reference sequence). The CDR3 region has the DNA TGTGCCAGCAGCGAGCGAGGGCTAGCTAATGAAAAACTGTTTTTT. This encodes CASSERGLANEKLFF.

The CDR3 sequence: CASSLADVGDETQYF. The CDR3 coding sequence is TGTGCCAGCAGCTTAGCTGACGTAGGGGATGAGACCCAGTACTTC. The chain links TRBV11-2 to TRBJ2-5; TRBD1 is a possible D gene (5 bases). CDR1 and CDR2 from the germline V gene are SGHAT and FQNNGV. V was trimmed by 1 base and J by 5 bases, leaving 14 bases between them. The CDR3 length is 15 residues.

The CDR3 protein is CASSPGVNAYEQYF. The CDR3 coding sequence is TGTGCCTCGTCACCAGGGGTAAATGCCTACGAGCAGTACTTC. The chain is built from TRBV2 and TRBJ2-7, with a tentative D call TRBD1 (6 bases). Trimming left V 11 bases short and J 2 bases short, with 19 bases between. This CDR3 region has 14 residues. The germline V gene encodes CDR1 SNHLY and CDR2 FYNNEI.

The chain recombines TRBV7-8 with TRBJ1-1, with D possibly matching TRBD1 (5 bases). CDR3 length equals 17 residues. Per germline, CDR1 SGHVS and CDR2 FQNEAQ. Trimming cost V 4 bases and J 0 bases, with 18 bases left between them. The CDR3 sequence: CASSSEWGGLMNTEAFF. The CDR3 DNA reads TGTGCCAGCAGCTCCGAATGGGGGGGACTGATGAACACTGAAGCTTTCTTT. Together with reference TRBV7-8 and TRBJ1-1, the CDR3 gives the full variable domain: GAGVSQSPRYKVAKRGQDVALRCDPISGHVSLFWYQQALGQGPEFLTYFQNEAQLDKSGLPSDRFFAERPEGSVSTLKIQRTQQEDSAVYLCASSSEWGGLMNTEAFFGQGTRLTVV.

The chain joins TRBV19 to TRBJ1-2; 10 nucleotides line up with TRBD1. There are 12 residues in the CDR3. Germline V gene sequence: CDR1 LNHDA, CDR2 SQIVND (reference sequence). The ends lost 6 bases at V and 6 bases at J; junction bases unmatched: 1. CDR3 loop: CASSDRGHGYTF. The DNA of the CDR3 is TGTGCCAGTAGCGACAGGGGGCATGGCTACACCTTC.

V is TRBV6-1 and J is TRBJ2-3; TRBD2 aligns across 7 bases. Per the germline V gene, CDR1 is MNHNS and CDR2 is SASEGT. The V segment lost 7 bases and the J segment 1 base; nucleotides outside the gene matches: 8. This CDR3 is 15 amino acids long. The CDR3 bases are TGTGCCAGCACGCCCCTAGCGGAAGGCACAGATACGCAGTATTTT. It codes for CASTPLAEGTDTQYF.

The genes are TRBV28 and TRBJ2-7; tentative D call: TRBD1 (6 bases). The germline V and J ends were trimmed by 4 bases and 4 bases, with 23 bases remaining between them. The CDR3 contains 17 residues. CDR1 and CDR2 from the germline V gene are MDHEN and SYDVKM. The CDR3 loop reads CASSSTPQGSPVYEQYF. The CDR3, as DNA: TGTGCCAGCAGTTCGACCCCACAGGGCAGCCCAGTGTACGAGCAGTACTTC.

This clone was detected once. The J gene is TRBJ2-3, the V gene TRBV4-2, with 9 bases lining up with TRBD2. CDR1 and CDR2 from the germline V gene are LGHNA and YNFKEQ. This CDR3 region has 16 residues. Trimming at V came to 2 bases and at J to 5 bases, leaving 8 bases not matched to a gene. The CDR3 loop is CASSQPLAGEGDTQYF. The CDR3 region has the DNA TGTGCCAGCAGCCAACCTTTAGCGGGAGAGGGAGATACGCAGTATTTT.

This clone showed up just once. The chain uses TRBV7-8 and TRBJ2-5; no clear D gene. The germline gives CDR1 SGHVS, CDR2 FQNEAQ. The CDR3 runs to 12 residues. The V gene lost 7 bases and the J gene lost 5 bases, with 11 bases spanning the gap. The DNA of the CDR3 is TGTGCCAGCACCGGTACGTGGGAGACCCAGTACTTC. Protein: CASTGTWETQYF.

The genes are TRBV7-9 and TRBJ2-3; no firm D call. Per the germline V gene, CDR1 is SEHNR and CDR2 is FQNEAQ (reference sequence). Trimming pared 8 bases from V and 1 base from J, leaving 16 bases between. CDR3 length: 15 residues. This CDR3 reads CASLKRDDRTDTQYF. CDR3 nucleotide sequence: TGTGCCAGCCTCAAGCGAGACGACCGCACAGATACGCAGTATTTT.

V is TRBV19 and J is TRBJ2-5; 7 positions match TRBD2. Near its end, the DNA agrees better with TRBJ2-7, so the J call may be wrong. The CDR3 sequence is 13 residues long. Germline CDR1 reads LNHDA; CDR2 reads SQIVND (reference sequence). The CDR3: CASSIGGTYEQYF. CDR3 DNA: TGTGCCAGTAGTATCGGGGGGACCTACGAGCAGTACTTC.

J is TRBJ2-3 and V is TRBV9; TRBD2 aligns across 10 bases. The trim removed 2 bases at V and 2 bases at J, leaving 11 bases unmatched. The germline gives CDR1 SGDLS, CDR2 YYNGEE. CDR3 length: 18 residues. CDR3 sequence: CASSVSAGGGGPTDTQYF. The CDR3 DNA reads TGTGCCAGCAGCGTTTCAGCGGGAGGGGGGGGGCCCACAGATACGCAGTATTTT. The variable domain in full, completed from reference TRBV9 and TRBJ2-3, reads DSGVTQTPKHLITATGQRVTLRCSPRSGDLSVYWYQQSLDQGLQFLIQYYNGEERAKGNILERFSAQQFPDLHSELNLSSLELGDSALYFCASSVSAGGGGPTDTQYFGPGTRLTVL.

The genes are TRBV5-6 and TRBJ2-2; 8 positions match TRBD1. The CDR3 sequence is 16 residues long. V was pared by 2 bases and J by 5 bases, with 8 bases of the junction left unmatched. Germline V gene data show CDR1 as SGHDT and CDR2 as YYEEEE. CDR3 nucleotides: TGTGCCAGCAGCTTCGACAGGGGACTTTTGACCGGGGAGCTGTTTTTT. Protein: CASSFDRGLLTGELFF.

The chain carries TRBV2 and TRBJ2-7, with D unclear. Germline lookup yields CDR1 SNHLY and CDR2 FYNNEI. The V gene lost 0 bases and the J gene lost 3 bases, with 6 bases spanning the gap. The CDR3 is made up of 13 amino acids. The CDR3 DNA reads TGTGCCAGCAGTGAAGCGGAGTACTACGAGCAGTACTTC. Translating gives CASSEAEYYEQYF.

This clone was counted between two and nine times. The rearrangement joins TRBV6-1 to TRBJ2-7; D is uncertain. This CDR3 is 13 amino acids long. Germline V gives CDR1 MNHNS, CDR2 SASEGT. The ends were cut back, 0 bases at V and 2 bases at J, with 5 bases in the middle. The CDR3 coding sequence is TGTGCCAGCAGTGAAGCGGCAGCCTACGAGCAGTACTTC. Encoded protein: CASSEAAAYEQYF.

The chain is built from TRBV5-6 and TRBJ1-1, with TRBD1 matching 8 bases. This CDR3 is 16 amino acids long. The trim removed 4 bases at V and 6 bases at J, leaving 14 bases unmatched. Germline V gives CDR1 SGHDT, CDR2 YYEEEE. CDR3 nucleotides: TGTGCCAGCAGCCCCAAGGCGTGGACAGGGTTTCCTGAAGCTTTCTTT. It codes for CASSPKAWTGFPEAFF.

This sequence joins TRBV27 and TRBJ1-2, with 8 bases aligning to TRBD1. This CDR3 has 14 amino acids. V dropped 5 bases and J dropped 4; count of bases not matched to a gene: 6. Germline CDR1 MNHEY, CDR2 SMNVEV (reference sequence). The CDR3 reads CASSTRQGPYGYTF. The CDR3 DNA reads as TGTGCCAGCAGTACGAGACAGGGGCCCTATGGCTACACCTTC.

This clone showed up just a few times. The chain links TRBV4-1 to TRBJ2-7; 14 bases agree with TRBD2. This CDR3 is built from 15 residues. Germline lookup yields CDR1 MGHRA and CDR2 YSYEKL. V lost 4 bases, J lost 5 bases, and 4 bases stayed unmatched. The DNA of the CDR3 is TGCGCCAGCAGCCCGGGACTAGCGGGAGAGGACGAGCAGTACTTC. Amino acids: CASSPGLAGEDEQYF.

This chain uses TRBV7-2 with TRBJ2-5, with D perhaps TRBD2 (6 bases). CDR3 length equals 14 residues. Germline CDR1 SGHTA, CDR2 FQGNSA. V was pared by 3 bases and J by 2 bases, with 10 bases between. CDR3 DNA sequence: TGTGCCAGCAGCTTTGTGGGGGGACAAGAGACCCAGTACTTC. Its translation: CASSFVGGQETQYF. Combining the CDR3 with reference TRBV7-2 and TRBJ2-5 gives the whole variable domain GAGVSQSPSNKVTEKGKDVELRCDPISGHTALYWYRQSLGQGLEFLIYFQGNSAPDKSGLPSDRFSAERTGGSVSTLTIQRTQQEDSAVYLCASSFVGGQETQYFGPGTRLLVL.

About this clone: An end of the junction differs from the germline gene, which may be a read error. V gene TRBV7-9 combines with J gene TRBJ2-7; D is unclear. The CDR3 is made up of 13 amino acids. Per the germline V gene, CDR1 is SEHNR and CDR2 is FQNEAQ (reference sequence). Written as DNA, the CDR3 is TGTTCCAGCACCCACCCGTTAGTCCACGAGCAGTACTTC. Translating gives CSSTHPLVHEQYF.